This T cell receptor beta chain stems from a study of post-analysis software for immune sequencing data. On the study more broadly: Included among the disease courses, which were recorded for the cohort, were relapsing-remitting, secondary progressive and progressive-relapsing multiple sclerosis.

This clonotype was recorded at least ten times. What it recognizes is unknown. Study-wide findings and caveats: Samples prepared in the same batch strongly co-clustered by F measure. Roughly five TRBV segments were significantly more frequent in patients than in controls. TRBV5-6, TRBV5-1 and TRBV20-1 were among these segments. Among multiple sclerosis patients, normalized Chao1 diversity was significantly below that of controls.

The ends were cut back, 6 bases at V and 0 bases at J, with 6 bases in the middle. CDR1 and CDR2 (germline): MRHNA, SNTAGT. This CDR3 has 13 residues. Included in the TCR beta cDNA libraries were unique molecular identifiers. About 540,000 cDNA molecules were obtained from approximately 0.91 to 9.4 million T cells. MiXCR, applied by TCRdb to the PCR reads, yields one record per CDR3 protein. The sample lists hundreds of thousands of distinct CDR3 sequences; 39% were seen once. The specimen sequenced was blood. V and J are TRBV6-4 and TRBJ2-1; D is unclear. This TCR was recovered from a girl aged 2 to 9 with multiple sclerosis. CDR3 DNA sequence: TGTGCCAGCAGCTTCGGCTCCTACAATGAGCAGTTCTTC. Its translation: CASSFGSYNEQFF.